The 18 T cell receptor beta chains below come from one sample, sequenced in a study of patients and donors after allogeneic stem cell transplantation. One entry per CDR3 protein, called by TCRdb with MiXCR from the RT-PCR reads. The repertoire holds about a million distinct CDR3 sequences, with approximately 19% as singletons. Sequences were obtained from blood, either unsorted or a sorted T cell fraction (not recorded which). These receptor sequences come from a human donor who was either an allogeneic HSCT recipient or a stem cell or donor lymphocyte infusion donor (not recorded which). It is not recorded whose cells these are; they may come from a transplant donor.

This clonotype was observed once. The rearrangement links TRBV6-1 to TRBJ1-1; 7 bases match TRBD1. Trimming removed 1 base from V and 6 bases from J; junction bases left unmatched: 8. The germline V gene encodes CDR1 MNHNS and CDR2 SASEGT. The CDR3 length is 15 residues. The CDR3 protein is CASSEVEGAKPEAFF. CDR3 sequence (DNA): TGTGCCAGCAGTGAAGTGGAGGGGGCAAAACCTGAAGCTTTCTTT.

This clonotype turned up a few times. V usage is TRBV9 and J usage is TRBJ2-1, with 7 bases aligning to TRBD2. Germline CDR1 and CDR2: SGDLS and YYNGEE. This CDR3 region has 17 residues. V was clipped by 2 bases and J by 0 bases; unmatched bases: 8. CDR3 residues: CASSVWRGSLSYNEQFF. CDR3 DNA sequence: TGTGCCAGCAGCGTCTGGCGCGGGAGCCTCTCCTACAATGAGCAGTTCTTC.

This clonotype was seen more than once but under ten times. V gene TRBV12-3 or TRBV12-4 combines with J gene TRBJ2-1; 11 bases align to TRBD2. The CDR3 length is 16 residues. V lost 7 bases and J lost 4; bases outside the gene matches: 9. The DNA for the CDR3 is TGTGCCAGCATGGAGGAACGACTAGCGGGGTACAATGAGCAGTTCTTC. As protein: CASMEERLAGYNEQFF.

This CDR3 reads CASSGTRLAGYNEQFF. The CDR3 DNA reads as TGTGCCAGCAGTGGAACGAGACTAGCGGGCTACAATGAGCAGTTCTTC. This sequence joins TRBV6-4 and TRBJ2-1; 10 bases are shared with TRBD2. Per germline, CDR1 MRHNA and CDR2 SNTAGT. This CDR3 is 16 amino acids long. The junction had 6 bases not matched to a gene; V was cut back by 4 bases and J by 3 bases.

The V and J genes are TRBV7-9 and TRBJ2-3; D is ambiguous. This CDR3 is built from 15 residues. Deletions cut 4 bases from V and 0 bases from J, with 11 bases between. The V gene's germline CDR1 is SEHNR and CDR2 FQNEAQ (reference sequence). The CDR3 sequence: CASSSSPTSTDTQYF. The CDR3 coding sequence is TGTGCCAGCAGCTCCAGCCCAACTAGCACAGATACGCAGTATTTT.

The chain joins TRBV7-3 to TRBJ2-7; 7 bases agree with TRBD2. The CDR3 contains 15 residues. Losses at the gene ends were 2 bases for V and 7 bases for J; bases not matched to a gene: 11. Germline V CDR1 and CDR2: SGHTA, FQGTGA. The DNA for the CDR3 is TGTGCCAGCAGCTTACGAGGATTTGGGGGGGAAGAGCAGTACTTC. Translated: CASSLRGFGGEEQYF.

In this sample, this clonotype turned up a few times. The chain has TRBV12-3 or TRBV12-4 and TRBJ1-5; D not certain. The CDR3 runs 15 residues. The V gene lost 4 bases and the J gene lost 5 bases, with 15 bases spanning the gap. The CDR3 sequence is CASSSHRFPHQPQHF. The CDR3, as DNA: TGTGCCAGCAGTTCGCACCGTTTTCCTCATCAGCCCCAGCATTTT.

This clonotype has at least ten counts. This sequence joins TRBV7-9 and TRBJ2-5, with 10 bases lining up with TRBD2. The V gene end was trimmed by 5 bases and the J gene end by 5 bases; junction bases not matched to a gene: 2. Germline CDR1 and CDR2: SEHNR and FQNEAQ (reference sequence). This CDR3 has 13 amino acids. The CDR3 nucleotides read TGTGCCAGCAGCCAACTAGCGGGGGAGACCCAGTACTTC. Encoded protein: CASSQLAGETQYF.

This clonotype was recorded only once. This sequence joins TRBV7-9 and TRBJ2-6, with D possibly TRBD1 on 6 matching bases. Germline lookup yields CDR1 SEHNR and CDR2 FQNEAQ (reference sequence). The V and J ends lost 3 bases and 2 bases respectively, with 14 bases between them. The CDR3 totals 17 residues. The CDR3 coding sequence is TGTGCCAGCAGCTTGACCTTACAGGGCGCTGGGGCCAACGTCCTGACTTTC. It yields the protein CASSLTLQGAGANVLTF.

This clonotype was observed a few times. The gene calls are TRBV7-2 and TRBJ1-1, with 7 bases identical to TRBD1. The CDR3 is 14 residues long. CDR1 is SGHTA and CDR2 is FQGNSA in the germline V gene. Losses at the gene ends were 4 bases for V and 3 bases for J; bases not matched to a gene: 5. DNA for the CDR3: TGTGCCAGCAGCTCTCAGGGACAGTACACTGAAGCTTTCTTT. The encoded protein is CASSSQGQYTEAFF.

This clonotype was counted only a few times. The chain recombines TRBV20-1 with TRBJ1-1; 8 nucleotides line up with TRBD1. The CDR3 is 14 amino acids. CDR1 DFQATT and CDR2 SNEGSKA come from the germline V gene (reference sequence). The CDR3 DNA reads TGCAGCTCCGGACAGGGAAGTAGGAACACTGAAGCTTTCTTT. Amino acids: CSSGQGSRNTEAFF.

This clonotype has a handful of counts. The chain employs TRBV12-3 or TRBV12-4 and TRBJ1-5; no clear D gene. Trimming cost V 6 bases and J 4 bases, with 16 bases left between them. CDR3 size: 15 residues. As DNA, the CDR3 is TGTGCCAGCAGAGAAGGCGTTGCGGGAAATCAGCCCCAGCATTTT. It is translated as CASREGVAGNQPQHF.

The CDR3 DNA sequence: TGTGCCAGCAGCGTAGACGGTATTCAAGAGACCCAGTACTTC. Translated, it gives CASSVDGIQETQYF. The chain has TRBV9 and TRBJ2-5; D gene ambiguous. V lost 0 bases, J lost 2 bases, and 8 bases lay in between. This CDR3 is 14 amino acids long. Germline V gene sequence: CDR1 SGDLS, CDR2 YYNGEE.

The V call is TRBV20-1, the J call TRBJ2-7, with 8 bases aligning to TRBD2. The germline V gene has CDR1 DFQATT and CDR2 SNEGSKA (reference sequence). The CDR3 sequence is 13 residues long. V lost 4 bases and J lost 6; bases outside the gene matches: 8. CDR3 in amino acids: CSATRAREGEQYF. DNA of the CDR3: TGCAGTGCTACCCGTGCCCGGGAGGGCGAGCAGTACTTC.

In its sample, this clonotype was seen a few times. This chain links TRBV20-1 with TRBJ2-7; D perhaps matches TRBD2 (6 bases). CDR1 and CDR2 (germline): DFQATT, SNEGSKA (reference sequence). The CDR3 consists of 13 residues. Trimming took 1 base from V and 4 from J, leaving 11 bases between them. DNA of the CDR3: TGCAGTGCTAGAGGGACTACGTGGTACGAGCAGTACTTC. Its translation is CSARGTTWYEQYF.

Only a few counts were recorded for this clonotype. The V gene is TRBV9, the J gene TRBJ1-5; possible D gene TRBD1, 6 bases. Germline lookup yields CDR1 SGDLS and CDR2 YYNGEE. V was shortened by 4 bases and J by 7 bases, with 15 bases between the two germline ends. This CDR3 is 14 amino acids long. CDR3 in amino acids: CASSLGGGLQPQHF. Written as DNA, the CDR3 is TGTGCCAGCAGCCTAGGGGGGGGGCTACAGCCCCAGCATTTT.

J is TRBJ2-7 and V is TRBV18; D remains unclear. Trimming shortened V by 8 bases and J by 4 bases, and 12 bases separated the two germline ends. The CDR3 totals 12 residues. Per germline, CDR1 KGHSH and CDR2 LQKENI. CDR3 residues: CASALGGYEQYF. CDR3 bases: TGTGCCAGCGCACTCGGTGGGTACGAGCAGTACTTC.

This clonotype was found a few times. The chain recombines TRBV6-5 with TRBJ1-1; D gene unclear. This CDR3 is 13 amino acids long. The V gene's germline CDR1 is MNHEY and CDR2 SVGAGI. V shed 2 bases and J shed 3 bases, with 7 bases lying between them. In nucleotides, the CDR3 is TGTGCCAGCAGTTACGTGGCAGACACTGAAGCTTTCTTT. This encodes CASSYVADTEAFF.